Here is one TCR beta chain with its context. The data derive from a study of blood T cell repertoires in COVID-19. V lost 6 bases, J lost 8 bases, and 7 bases stayed unmatched. The CDR3 runs 13 residues. The germline gives CDR1 SQVTM, CDR2 ANQGSEA. Some clones are missing from TCRdb's copy, which holds only in-frame ones; the method was immunoSEQ multiplex PCR. The sample lists fewer than 200,000 clones, roughly 81% occurring once. V usage is TRBV29-1 and J usage is TRBJ1-4; TRBD1 matches 9 bases. Sequencing was carried out using peripheral blood. This receptor was taken from a woman older than 75 with COVID-19, enrolled during active disease. The CDR3: CSVAGQGGEKLFF. CDR3 nucleotide sequence: TGCAGCGTCGCGGGACAGGGAGGGGAAAAACTGTTTTTT.